Sequencing of this T cell receptor beta chain was carried out in a study of persistence of HIV-infected CD4 T cells. This clone was seen only a few times. The antigen is unknown. The germline gives CDR1 SGHDT, CDR2 YYEEEE. V dropped 1 base and J dropped 6; count of bases not matched to a gene: 5. The CDR3 is 15 residues long. This was the immunoSEQ version 4 assay in survey mode. TCRdb's table, derived via immunoSEQ multiplex PCR, lists solely in-frame clones and lacks some. The sample carries approximately 35,000 clones, 82% recorded once. Cells were stimulated with CMV-infected fibroblast lysates at around 9.1 ug/mL. CD40L/CD69 double-negative CD45RO-high memory CD4+ T cells were collected. CD4+ T cell counts exceeded 400 cells/uL; CMV serology was positive.

The origin of this receptor is an adult man with HIV who was CMV-seropositive. J is TRBJ1-5 and V is TRBV5-6; 9 bases agree with TRBD1. This specimen consisted of CD4+ T cells sorted from PBMCs after roughly 20-hour stimulation, obtained from a patient who received antiretroviral therapy. CDR3 residues: CASSLTGGWGQPQHF. DNA of the CDR3: TGTGCCAGCAGCTTGACAGGGGGCTGGGGTCAGCCCCAGCATTTT.